These T cell receptor beta chains were read from a single sample in a study of T-cell memory formation after mild COVID-19. TCRdb reprocessed the 5' RACE reads via MiXCR and lists one record per CDR3 protein. The data hold 500,000 to 600,000 distinct CDR3 sequences, with roughly 18% observed a single time. Material: PBMCs or a T cell subset sorted from them (not recorded which). These receptors all come from an adult woman who had mild COVID-19 (a few samples of this study predate the infection). Cell type and time point are not known. Each CDR3 is given with its conserved first and last residue. D genes are given only for firm matches. Only some rows state a clone size, as once, few, many or a class for expanded clones.

V gene	clone size	D gene	J gene	CDR3 length	CDR3 DNA	CDR3 protein
TRBV7-3	.	.	TRBJ2-1	16	TGTGCCAGCAGCTTAGTTGAGGGCGGCCCCTACAATGAGCAGTTCTTC	CASSLVEGGPYNEQFF
TRBV18	.	.	TRBJ2-5	12	TGTGCCAGCTCGATCAGGAAAGAGACCCAGTACTTC	CASSIRKETQYF
TRBV20-1	.	.	TRBJ1-2	11	TGCAGTGCTTCGTACAGGGTGCGCAACACCTTC	CSASYRVRNTF
TRBV2	.	.	TRBJ1-6	15	TGTGCCAGCAGACCTTATCAGGGAAATGGTTCACCCCTCCACTTT	CASRPYQGNGSPLHF
TRBV12-3/TRBV12-4	few	.	TRBJ2-7	13	TGTGCCAGCAGTTCCACCATCTCCAACGAGCAGTACTTC	CASSSTISNEQYF
TRBV9	.	.	TRBJ2-3	13	TGTGCCAGCAGCGTATCGGGGGCAGATACGCAGTATTTT	CASSVSGADTQYF
TRBV6-6	many	.	TRBJ2-7	16	TGTGCCAGCAGACGTACTGCAACCGGGACTGCACGCGAGCAGTACTTC	CASRRTATGTAREQYF
TRBV5-6	few	.	TRBJ1-1	15	TGTGCCAGCAGCCGTCCTAGGGGCTGGGACACTGAAGCTTTCTTT	CASSRPRGWDTEAFF
TRBV7-3	many	.	TRBJ1-6	13	TGTGCCAGCAGCTCCTCCCAGGGGATGGCCCTCCACTTT	CASSSSQGMALHF
TRBV24-1	few	.	TRBJ1-1	17	TGTGCCACCAGTGATTTGAGTCCGTACGGGCGGAACACTGAAGCTTTCTTT	CATSDLSPYGRNTEAFF
TRBV29-1	.	TRBD1	TRBJ2-7	14	TGCAGCGTTGATAGCGGCAGGGGGCTCGACGAGCAGTACTTC	CSVDSGRGLDEQYF
TRBV21-1	.	.	TRBJ2-6	17	TGTGCCAGCAGCAGGACGGCTCGGGAGAGTGGGGCCAACGTCCTGACTTTC	CASSRTARESGANVLTF
TRBV5-8	.	.	TRBJ2-3	12	TGTGCCAGCAGCTTGGAACCGGGACGACCGTATTTT	CASSLEPGRPYF
TRBV20-1	few	.	TRBJ1-5	17	TGCAGTGCTAGAGACTACAGCCTTGTGAATGGCAATCAGCCCCAGCATTTT	CSARDYSLVNGNQPQHF
TRBV25-1	many	.	TRBJ2-7	16	TGTGCCAGCAGTGAAGTAGGCGGCGGTGGGTCCTACGAGCAGTACTTC	CASSEVGGGGSYEQYF
TRBV29-1	.	.	TRBJ2-1	13	TGCAGCGTGGACCGCTCCACCTACAATGAGCAGTTCTTC	CSVDRSTYNEQFF
TRBV6-5	.	.	TRBJ2-5	14	TGTGCCAGCAGCCAGACTAGTTTACGGGAGACCCAGTACTTC	CASSQTSLRETQYF
TRBV25-1	few	.	TRBJ1-3	14	TGTGCCAGCAGGGCAGGGCTTTATGGAAACACCATATATTTT	CASRAGLYGNTIYF
TRBV30	.	.	TRBJ1-2	11	TGTGCCTGGAGGTTCAACGGGGGCTACACCTTC	CAWRFNGGYTF
TRBV15	few	TRBD2	TRBJ2-2	16	TGTGCCACAACCCACTTCGGACTAGTAAACGGCGGGGAGCTGTTTTTT	CATTHFGLVNGGELFF
TRBV5-4	once	.	TRBJ2-2	15	TGTGCCAGCAGCTTGGTGGTGGCGGGCACCGGGGAGCTGTTTTTT	CASSLVVAGTGELFF
TRBV18	.	.	TRBJ2-1	13	TGTGCCAGCTCACAGGACAGCAACAATGAGCAGTTCTTC	CASSQDSNNEQFF
TRBV27	few	.	TRBJ2-2	13	TGTGCCAGCAGTTTTGTCAAGGCCGGGGAGCTGTTTTTT	CASSFVKAGELFF
TRBV6-4	few	TRBD1	TRBJ2-7	15	TGTGCCAGCAGTGATACGGCAGGGGGCATCTACGAGCAGTACTTC	CASSDTAGGIYEQYF
TRBV7-2	few	TRBD1	TRBJ2-1	19	TGTGCCAGCAGCTTATTCGGGACAGGGGCCCTCAGCTCCTACAATGAGCAGTTCTTC	CASSLFGTGALSSYNEQFF
TRBV20-1	few	.	TRBJ2-1	14	TGCAGTGCTAAGGGCCGGGGATCTGGGGGTGAGCAGTTCTTC	CSAKGRGSGGEQFF
TRBV5-1	many	.	TRBJ2-7	13	TGCGCCAGCAGCTTGGAGGAGGCCTACGAGCAGTACTTC	CASSLEEAYEQYF
TRBV30	.	.	TRBJ2-1	13	TGTGCCTGGAGTGACGGGCGTAAGAGTGAGCAGTTCTTC	CAWSDGRKSEQFF
TRBV10-3	few	TRBD2	TRBJ2-1	12	TGTGCCATCAGTGGGGGACTAGCTGAGCAGTTCTTC	CAISGGLAEQFF
TRBV4-3	many	TRBD2	TRBJ2-7	13	TGCGCCAGCAGCCAAGAGACCGGGACTAGTCTGTACTTC	CASSQETGTSLYF
TRBV19	few	.	TRBJ2-3	17	TGTGCCAGTAGTGCAGGAGGGGGTGGACTCCGCACAGATACGCAGTATTTT	CASSAGGGGLRTDTQYF
TRBV4-3	few	.	TRBJ2-3	16	TGCGCCAGCAGCCAAGATGGGACGGGAGTGGGAGATACGCAGTATTTT	CASSQDGTGVGDTQYF
TRBV5-1	many	.	TRBJ1-1	13	TGCGCCAGCAGCTCCCCAGGGACCCTTGAAGCTTTCTTT	CASSSPGTLEAFF
TRBV5-4	.	.	TRBJ2-1	14	TGTGCCAGCAGCCCGGCTGACAGCAGGAATGAGCAGTTCTTC	CASSPADSRNEQFF
TRBV6-2/TRBV6-3	.	.	TRBJ2-5	18	TGTGCCAGCAGTTACCCGCTAGCGCGGGGAGGTATCCGAGAGACCCAGTACTTC	CASSYPLARGGIRETQYF
TRBV7-2	many	TRBD2	TRBJ2-7	15	TGTGCCAGCAGCCGTCTGGCGGGAGGTAGTTACGAGCAGTACTTC	CASSRLAGGSYEQYF
TRBV3-1	few	.	TRBJ1-1	12	TGTGCCAGCAGCCAGGTCGGAACTGAAGCTTTCTTT	CASSQVGTEAFF
TRBV4-2	.	TRBD1	TRBJ1-1	14	TGTGCCAGCAGACACAGGGGTGTGAACACTGAAGCTTTCTTT	CASRHRGVNTEAFF
TRBV4-2	.	.	TRBJ1-5	15	TGTGCCAGCAGCCAAGACTGGGGTAGCAATCAGCCCCAGCATTTT	CASSQDWGSNQPQHF
TRBV7-6	few	.	TRBJ1-2	14	TGTGCCAGCAGCTTAGTTCCAGGAAACTATGGCTACACCTTC	CASSLVPGNYGYTF
TRBV20-1	.	.	TRBJ2-7	14	TGCAGTGCCCTTAGGCCCCAGGGAACAAGCGAGCAGTACTTC	CSALRPQGTSEQYF
TRBV7-6	many	.	TRBJ1-1	14	TGTGCCAGCAGCTTAGGCAGAAAGAACACTGAAGCTTTCTTT	CASSLGRKNTEAFF
TRBV5-1	few	TRBD2	TRBJ2-5	17	TGCGCCACCCGGACTAGCGGGGGGGCCTCGCGGGAAGAGACCCAGTACTTC	CATRTSGGASREETQYF
TRBV6-6	few	.	TRBJ2-1	14	TGTGCCAGCAGTTACGGGACGGTTCACAATGAGCAGTTCTTC	CASSYGTVHNEQFF
TRBV7-3	.	.	TRBJ2-3	15	TGTGCCAGCAGCTTAACCTCGGGAGCTGCAGATACGCAGTATTTT	CASSLTSGAADTQYF
TRBV25-1	few	TRBD1	TRBJ1-2	12	TGTGCTACCGGACAGGGTTTGTGGGGCTACACCTTC	CATGQGLWGYTF
TRBV28	.	TRBD1	TRBJ2-6	16	TGTGCCAGCAGTTTATCGGACAGGGGGCGTAATAACGTCCTGACTTTC	CASSLSDRGRNNVLTF
TRBV3-1	.	TRBD2	TRBJ2-7	14	TGTGCCAGCAGCCAAGCCGGGACTAGATACGAGCAGTACTTC	CASSQAGTRYEQYF
TRBV20-1	.	TRBD1	TRBJ1-1	12	TGCAGTGCCTTTGGGACAGGGACTGAAGCTTTCTTT	CSAFGTGTEAFF
TRBV5-5	.	.	TRBJ1-2	15	.	CASSPEGDRVFFGPF
TRBV19	.	.	TRBJ2-4	18	TGTGCCAGTAGTATATTTCCCCTACAACGACTAGCCAAAAACATTCAGTACTTC	CASSIFPLQRLAKNIQYF
TRBV6-6	.	TRBD1	TRBJ2-3	16	TGTGCCAGCAGACGACCGGGACAGGGGTTAACAGATACGCAGTATTTT	CASRRPGQGLTDTQYF
TRBV6-6	once	TRBD2	TRBJ2-5	13	TGTGCCAACTTACTAGCGAGACAAGAGACCCAGTACTTC	CANLLARQETQYF
TRBV5-1	.	.	TRBJ1-1	12	TGCGCCAGCAGCAGTGATACGGGGCAAGCTTTCTTT	CASSSDTGQAFF
TRBV11-3	many	.	TRBJ2-7	15	TGTGCCAGCAGCCCCCAGGGGGGTATGTCTTACGAGCAGTACTTC	CASSPQGGMSYEQYF
TRBV25-1	.	.	TRBJ1-5	15	TGTGCCAGCAGTGCCTGGGGGGGGGCCGATCAGCCCCAGCATTTT	CASSAWGGADQPQHF
TRBV7-9	.	TRBD1	TRBJ1-2	15	TGTGCCAGCAGCACGACCGACAGGGACCCCTATGGCTACACCTTC	CASSTTDRDPYGYTF
TRBV5-1	.	.	TRBJ2-3	14	TGCGCCAGCAGCTTGGTTAGCTTCACAGATACGCAGTATTTT	CASSLVSFTDTQYF
TRBV18	.	.	TRBJ1-2	16	TGTGCCAGCTCACCACGGTGGCAGGAGGATGGCTATGGCTACACCTTC	CASSPRWQEDGYGYTF
TRBV18	few	TRBD1	TRBJ2-3	15	TGTGCCAGCTCACCACCGGGACAGACCACAGATACGCAGTATTTT	CASSPPGQTTDTQYF